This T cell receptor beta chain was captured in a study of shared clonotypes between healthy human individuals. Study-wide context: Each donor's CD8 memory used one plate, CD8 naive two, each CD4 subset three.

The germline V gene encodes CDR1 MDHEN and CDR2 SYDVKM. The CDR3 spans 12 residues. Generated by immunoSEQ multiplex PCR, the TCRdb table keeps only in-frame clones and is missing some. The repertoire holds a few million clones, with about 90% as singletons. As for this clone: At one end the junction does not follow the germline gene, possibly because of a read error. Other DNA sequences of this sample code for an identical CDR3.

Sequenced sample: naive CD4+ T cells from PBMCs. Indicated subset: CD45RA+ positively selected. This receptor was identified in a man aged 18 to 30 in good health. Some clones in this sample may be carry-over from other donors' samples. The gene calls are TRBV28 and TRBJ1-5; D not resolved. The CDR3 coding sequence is TGTGCCAGCAGTTTGAGCAGTCAGCCCCAGCATTTT. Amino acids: CASSLSSQPQHF.